This TCR beta chain was found in a study of technical replicates of blood from several donors. Germline V lookup: CDR1 LNHDA, CDR2 SQIVND (reference sequence). V shed 5 bases and J 4 bases; nucleotides not matched to a gene: 4. CDR3 length: 14 residues. Sequenced by immunoSEQ multiplex PCR; TCRdb stores in-frame clones only, minus some. Among just over 80,000 clones listed, 96% were seen once. The sequenced material came from T cells isolated from PBMCs. The V gene is TRBV19, the J gene TRBJ1-5, with TRBD1 matching 8 bases. The TCR sequence derives from a human donor in good health. The CDR3 DNA reads TGTGCCAGTAGTCCTCGGACAGGGAATCAGCCCCAGCATTTT. This gives the protein CASSPRTGNQPQHF. The complete variable domain, with remaining parts taken from reference TRBV19 and TRBJ1-5, reads DGGITQSPKYLFRKEGQNVTLSCEQNLNHDAMYWYRQDPGQGLRLIYYSQIVNDFQKGDIAEGYSVSREKKESFPLTVTSAQKNPTAFYLCASSPRTGNQPQHFGDGTRLSIL.